The 32 T cell receptor beta chains given below trace back to one sample, sequenced in a study of shared clonotypes between healthy human individuals. The table came from immunoSEQ multiplex PCR; TCRdb's copy has only in-frame clones and leaves some out. The repertoire includes about 1.5 million clones, 95% to 99% of them detected once, and about 0.42% sits in the top ten. The sequenced sample consisted of naive CD4+ T cells sorted from blood. Subset specified: CD45RA+ positively selected. Receptors were obtained from a man between 25 and 39 years old in good health.

The genes are TRBV6-1 and TRBJ1-4; possibly TRBD1 for D (6 bases). CDR3 length: 14 residues. Trimming removed 7 bases from V and 6 bases from J, with 15 bases in between. Germline CDR1 reads MNHNS; CDR2 reads SASEGT. The DNA of the CDR3 is TGTGCCAGCATCGTAGGGGGGGAAGATGAAAAACTGTTTTTT. Translating it yields CASIVGGEDEKLFF.

This chain connects TRBV5-4 to TRBJ2-7; D assignment may be TRBD1 or TRBD2 (5 bases each). V gave up 2 bases and J gave up 0 bases, with 12 bases separating them. Germline lookup yields CDR1 SGHNT and CDR2 YYREEE (reference sequence). The CDR3 is 15 residues long. CDR3 DNA sequence: TGTGCCAGCAGCTTAAAACGGGACGGCTCCTACGAGCAGTACTTC. Translation gives CASSLKRDGSYEQYF.

The chain recombines TRBV29-1 with TRBJ1-4; D is possibly TRBD1 (5 bases). V was clipped by 4 bases and J by 8 bases, with 11 bases between them. The CDR3 loop spans 12 amino acids. In germline, CDR1 is SQVTM, CDR2 ANQGSEA. CDR3 bases: TGCAGCGTTGGGGACCAGGGCGAAAAACTGTTTTTT. It yields the protein CSVGDQGEKLFF.

The rearrangement joins TRBV5-4 to TRBJ2-6; TRBD1 agrees at 8 bases. Looked up from germline, CDR1 is SGHNT and CDR2 is YYREEE (reference sequence). The junction had 8 bases not matched to a gene; V was cut back by 6 bases and J by 0 bases. The CDR3 loop spans 17 amino acids. CDR3 sequence: CASTRDRISSGANVLTF. In DNA, the CDR3 is TGTGCCAGCACCCGGGACAGGATTTCCTCTGGGGCCAACGTCCTGACTTTC. The full variable domain, with the rest looked up from reference TRBV5-4 and TRBJ2-6, is ETGVTQSPTHLIKTRGQQVTLRCSSQSGHNTVSWYQQALGQGPQFIFQYYREEENGRGNFPPRFSGLQFPNYSSELNVNALELDDSALYLCASTRDRISSGANVLTFGAGSRLTVL.

In the case of this clone: Other DNA sequences in the sample encode the same CDR3. The chain has TRBV18 and TRBJ2-3; no clear D gene. Germline values: CDR1 KGHSH, CDR2 LQKENI. V gave up 6 bases and J gave up 5 bases, with 6 bases separating them. This CDR3 spans 11 amino acids. The CDR3 sequence is CASSPKDTQYF. The CDR3 DNA follows: TGTGCCAGCTCCCCTAAAGATACGCAGTATTTT.

V gene TRBV29-1 combines with J gene TRBJ1-2; tentative D call: TRBD1 (5 bases). The CDR3 is 13 residues long. Per germline, CDR1 SQVTM and CDR2 ANQGSEA. Trimming cost V 1 base and J 4 bases, with 10 bases left between them. The CDR3 region is CSVEVRVGYGYTF. The CDR3 bases are TGCAGCGTTGAAGTCAGGGTGGGCTATGGCTACACCTTC.

This chain joins TRBV27 and TRBJ1-2; TRBD1 matches at 7 bases. CDR3 size: 15 residues. Trimming took 5 bases from V and 1 from J; bases not matched to a gene: 7. Germline loops: CDR1 MNHEY, CDR2 SMNVEV (reference sequence). CDR3 nucleotides: TGTGCCAGCAGTCTAAAGGGACAGCTTAACTATGGCTACACCTTC. Its translation: CASSLKGQLNYGYTF.

The V and J genes are TRBV5-5 and TRBJ2-3, with 7 nucleotides matching TRBD1. The CDR3 contains 16 residues. Looked up from germline, CDR1 is SGHKS and CDR2 is YYEKEE (reference sequence). V lost 1 base to trimming and J lost 2 bases; unmatched junction nucleotides: 7. The DNA for the CDR3 is TGTGCCAGCAGCTTGAAGGGGGCGGTTAACACAGATACGCAGTATTTT. Translation gives CASSLKGAVNTDTQYF.

The chain carries TRBV9 and TRBJ2-7; 14 bases map to TRBD2. CDR1 and CDR2 (germline): SGDLS, YYNGEE. This CDR3 spans 14 amino acids. With 4 bases clipped from V and 8 bases from J, the junction kept 5 bases outside the gene matches. In DNA form, the CDR3 reads TGTGCCAGCAGCCCGGGACTAGCGGGAGCACAGCAGTACTTC. Translation: CASSPGLAGAQQYF.

The chain has TRBV19 and TRBJ1-5; 7 bases fit TRBD1. The germline CDR1 and CDR2 sequences are LNHDA and SQIVND (reference sequence). This CDR3 is 12 amino acids long. The trim removed 8 bases at V and 4 bases at J, leaving 2 bases unmatched. The CDR3 bases are TGTGCCAGTGACAGGGCGAATCAGCCCCAGCATTTT. This gives the protein CASDRANQPQHF.

J is TRBJ1-3 and V is TRBV14; no clear D gene. This CDR3 spans 15 amino acids. The V end lost 2 bases, the J end lost 2 bases, and 10 bases lay between the germline ends. Germline-derived CDR1 and CDR2 are SGHDN and FVKESK. CDR3 bases: TGTGCCAGCAGCCAATACAGAGGAACTGGAAACACCATATATTTT. This translates into CASSQYRGTGNTIYF.

The chain carries TRBV5-1 and TRBJ1-1, with D tentatively TRBD1 (6 bases). The CDR3 has 14 amino acids. V was cut by 1 base and J by 5 bases, with 12 bases left in between. Germline values: CDR1 SGHRS, CDR2 YFSETQ. Here the CDR3 DNA reads TGCGCCAGCAGCTTGCTTCAGGGGTGGACTGAAGCTTTCTTT. This gives the protein CASSLLQGWTEAFF.

The chain is built from TRBV9 and TRBJ2-1; 13 bases fit TRBD2. The germline gives CDR1 SGDLS, CDR2 YYNGEE. V shed 4 bases and J 2 bases; nucleotides not matched to a gene: 0. The CDR3 is 15 amino acids. This CDR3 is CASSTSGRAYNEQFF. CDR3 DNA: TGTGCCAGCAGCACTAGCGGGAGGGCCTACAATGAGCAGTTCTTC.

The genes are TRBV5-4 and TRBJ1-2; D may be TRBD1 (6 bases). CDR3 length: 15 residues. With 2 bases removed from V and 7 bases from J, the gap between germline ends came to 18 bases. The germline CDR1 and CDR2 sequences are SGHNT and YYREEE (reference sequence). As DNA, the CDR3 is TGTGCCAGCAGCTTCCCTCCCCCGGGGGGCGGTGGCTACACCTTC. Amino acid sequence: CASSFPPPGGGGYTF.

The chain is built from TRBV9 and TRBJ1-5; D not resolved. There are 13 residues in the CDR3. V dropped 4 bases and J dropped 6 bases, with 11 bases sitting between them. In germline, CDR1 is SGDLS, CDR2 YYNGEE. The CDR3 DNA sequence: TGTGCCAGCAGCCCGACCCCAAGTCAGCCCCAGCATTTT. Its translation: CASSPTPSQPQHF.

J is TRBJ2-7 and V is TRBV29-1, with D tentatively TRBD1 (6 bases). V was cut by 5 bases and J by 1 base, with 15 bases left in between. The length of the CDR3 is 14 residues. CDR1 and CDR2 from the germline V gene are SQVTM and ANQGSEA. The DNA for the CDR3 is TGCAGCGTTACCCCCGACAGGAGTTCCTACGAGCAGTACTTC. Its protein is CSVTPDRSSYEQYF.

This clone was seen a single time. This chain joins TRBV11-3 and TRBJ2-7; 8 positions match TRBD1. Germline V gene lookup returns CDR1 SGHNT and CDR2 YENEEA. The CDR3 length is 15 residues. V dropped 5 bases and J dropped 5; count of bases not matched to a gene: 11. CDR3 nucleotides: TGTGCCAGCAGCCCTGACACGGACAGGGAGGACGAGCAGTACTTC. Protein: CASSPDTDREDEQYF.

The V gene is TRBV7-9, the J gene TRBJ2-5, with 7 nucleotides matching TRBD2. The length of the CDR3 is 14 residues. Germline CDR1 reads SEHNR; CDR2 reads FQNEAQ (reference sequence). V lost 7 bases and J lost 0; bases outside the gene matches: 5. The DNA for the CDR3 is TGTGCCAGCACCCTAGCGGCCTACCAAGAGACCCAGTACTTC. Protein sequence: CASTLAAYQETQYF.

The chain employs TRBV5-1 and TRBJ2-1; TRBD2 aligns across 13 bases. V dropped 4 bases and J dropped 1; count of bases not matched to a gene: 5. The CDR3 extends over 17 amino acids. CDR1 is SGHRS, CDR2 YFSETQ, per germline. The CDR3 DNA reads as TGCGCCAGCAGCCGACTAGCGGGAGGACTTTCCTACAATGAGCAGTTCTTC. Protein: CASSRLAGGLSYNEQFF.

The chain carries TRBV18 and TRBJ2-7; 11 bases map to TRBD2. The CDR3 is 14 amino acids. Germline-derived CDR1 and CDR2 are KGHSH and LQKENI. With V trimmed by 5 bases and J by 6 bases, 6 bases remained unmatched. CDR3 nucleotide sequence: TGTGCCAGCTCAGCAATAGCGGGAGGGCCCGAGCAGTACTTC. Translation: CASSAIAGGPEQYF.

This sequence joins TRBV28 and TRBJ2-7, with no clear D. The CDR3 sequence is 14 residues long. The ends were cut back, 8 bases at V and 2 bases at J, with 16 bases in the middle. Germline values: CDR1 MDHEN, CDR2 SYDVKM. CDR3 DNA: TGTGCCAGCCTTGACCAACGCCCGACCTACGAGCAGTACTTC. It yields the protein CASLDQRPTYEQYF.

The rearrangement uses TRBV6-1 and TRBJ1-2; D unresolved. The germline gives CDR1 MNHNS, CDR2 SASEGT. The CDR3 extends over 11 amino acids. V shed 10 bases and J shed 1 base, with 7 bases lying between them. The CDR3 bases are TGTGCCACCTCCCGTAACTATGGCTACACCTTC. Encoded protein: CATSRNYGYTF.

This clone is a singleton in its sample. The rearrangement links TRBV9 to TRBJ1-5; D not resolved. The CDR3 length is 13 residues. Germline CDR1 and CDR2: SGDLS and YYNGEE. V lost 2 bases to trimming and J lost 7 bases, with 10 bases between them. The CDR3 is CASSVGFHQPQHF. The CDR3 DNA sequence: TGTGCCAGCAGCGTGGGGTTTCACCAGCCCCAGCATTTT.

This chain uses TRBV27 with TRBJ2-1; tentatively, D is TRBD2 (6 bases). Trimming cost V 1 base and J 0 bases, with 10 bases left between them. CDR1 is MNHEY, CDR2 SMNVEV, per germline (reference sequence). The CDR3 runs 16 residues. The CDR3 protein is CASSLWGVRSYNEQFF. DNA of the CDR3: TGTGCCAGCAGTTTATGGGGGGTACGCTCCTACAATGAGCAGTTCTTC.

The chain employs TRBV6-5 and TRBJ1-4; 8 nucleotides line up with TRBD1. With V trimmed by 4 bases and J by 7 bases, 8 bases remained unmatched. The V gene's germline CDR1 is MNHEY and CDR2 SVGAGI. CDR3 size: 15 residues. CDR3 sequence (DNA): TGTGCCAGCAGTTCCGACAGGGGCGCGGGTGAAAAACTGTTTTTT. This encodes CASSSDRGAGEKLFF.

The rearrangement joins TRBV11-2 to TRBJ2-1; maybe TRBD2 (6 bases). Trimming shortened V by 5 bases and J by 8 bases, and 19 bases separated the two germline ends. Germline V gene sequence: CDR1 SGHAT, CDR2 FQNNGV. This CDR3 has 15 residues. CDR3 in amino acids: CASSPFSGGRDEQFF. The CDR3 nucleotides read TGTGCCAGCAGCCCTTTTAGCGGAGGTCGGGATGAGCAGTTCTTC.

The chain has TRBV25-1 and TRBJ1-5; no clear D gene. The germline gives CDR1 MGHDK, CDR2 SYGVNS. V was clipped by 2 bases and J by 2 bases, with 7 bases between them. The CDR3 covers 14 residues. CDR3 sequence (DNA): TGTGCCAGCAGTGAAGTCGGGCGCAATCAGCCCCAGCATTTT. It yields the protein CASSEVGRNQPQHF.

This sequence joins TRBV7-6 and TRBJ1-2, with TRBD1 identical over 8 bases. CDR3 size: 15 residues. From germline, CDR1 is SGHVS and CDR2 FNYEAQ. V was pared by 2 bases and J by 3 bases, with 5 bases of the junction left unmatched. In DNA, the CDR3 is TGTGCCAGCAGCTTATCCTCACAGGGGGACTATGGCTACACCTTC. This gives the protein CASSLSSQGDYGYTF.

The chain couples TRBV9 to TRBJ2-1; TRBD2 aligns across 14 bases. With 0 bases clipped from V and 13 bases from J, the junction kept 6 bases outside the gene matches. This CDR3 region has 15 residues. Germline V gene data show CDR1 as SGDLS and CDR2 as YYNGEE. CDR3 nucleotides: TGTGCCAGCAGCGTAGAAGGGACTAGCGGGAGTCGACAGTTCTTC. Translation: CASSVEGTSGSRQFF.

A word on this clone: Other DNA sequences from this sample encode an identical CDR3 as well. CDR3 sequence: CASSMGLPYNEQFF. In nucleotides, the CDR3 is TGTGCCAGTAGTATGGGACTACCCTACAATGAGCAGTTCTTC. The chain links TRBV19 to TRBJ2-1; 7 bases fit TRBD2. The CDR3 is made up of 14 amino acids. Germline loops: CDR1 LNHDA, CDR2 SQIVND (reference sequence). With 3 bases clipped from V and 2 bases from J, the junction kept 1 base outside the gene matches.

The V and J genes are TRBV9 and TRBJ1-5; D is undetermined. Germline CDR1 reads SGDLS; CDR2 reads YYNGEE. Deletions cut 3 bases from V and 4 bases from J, with 11 bases between. The CDR3 is 14 residues long. The CDR3 DNA is TGTGCCAGCAGCGGTGGTCCTCTAAATCAGCCCCAGCATTTT. This translates into CASSGGPLNQPQHF.

V and J are TRBV27 and TRBJ2-7, with TRBD2 matching 11 bases. The CDR3 has 14 residues. V dropped 8 bases and J dropped 5; count of bases not matched to a gene: 8. The germline gives CDR1 MNHEY, CDR2 SMNVEV (reference sequence). The CDR3 here is CASLGLAGGNEQYF. The CDR3 bases are TGTGCCAGCCTCGGCCTAGCGGGAGGCAACGAGCAGTACTTC.